The clone carrying this T cell receptor beta chain was counted between two and nine times. Antigen unknown. The sample comes from a study of post-analysis software for immune sequencing data. At the level of the study: Relapsing-remitting, secondary progressive and progressive-relapsing forms of multiple sclerosis all featured among disease courses.

Carried by the TCR beta cDNA libraries were unique molecular identifiers. Input of about 1 to 11 million T cells yielded a few hundred thousand cDNA molecules. From the PCR reads, TCRdb called clonotypes with MiXCR, one entry per CDR3 protein. The sample records about half a million distinct CDR3 sequences, around a third being singletons. General observations from the study: A significant reduction in normalized Chao1 diversity was observed in multiple sclerosis patients versus controls. F-measure co-clustering was strong for batch-matched samples. TRBV5-6, TRBV5-1 and TRBV20-1 were among roughly 5 TRBV segments more frequent in patients than controls.

The V end lost 4 bases, the J end lost 8 bases, and 12 bases lay between the germline ends. Per the germline V gene, CDR1 is KGHSH and CDR2 is LQKENI. This CDR3 comprises 14 residues. This chain connects TRBV18 to TRBJ1-6; D call uncertain. Input material: blood. The receptor comes from a girl aged 2-17 years with multiple sclerosis. The CDR3 reads CASSQRDGDSPLHF. The CDR3 nucleotides read TGTGCCAGCTCACAGAGAGACGGCGATTCACCCCTCCACTTT.